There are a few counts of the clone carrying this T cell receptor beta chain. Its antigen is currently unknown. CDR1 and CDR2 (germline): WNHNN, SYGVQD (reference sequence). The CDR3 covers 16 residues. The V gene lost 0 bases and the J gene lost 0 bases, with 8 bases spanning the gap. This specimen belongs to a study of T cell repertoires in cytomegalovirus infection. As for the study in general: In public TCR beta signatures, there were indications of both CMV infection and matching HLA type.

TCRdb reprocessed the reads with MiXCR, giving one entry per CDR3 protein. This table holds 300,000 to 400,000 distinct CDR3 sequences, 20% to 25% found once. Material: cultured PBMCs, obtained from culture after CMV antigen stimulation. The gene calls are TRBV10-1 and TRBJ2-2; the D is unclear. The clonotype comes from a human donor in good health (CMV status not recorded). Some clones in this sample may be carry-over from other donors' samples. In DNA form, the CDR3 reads TGCGCCAGCAGTGAGTCTACGGGCGCGAACACCGGGGAGCTGTTTTTT. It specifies CASSESTGANTGELFF.